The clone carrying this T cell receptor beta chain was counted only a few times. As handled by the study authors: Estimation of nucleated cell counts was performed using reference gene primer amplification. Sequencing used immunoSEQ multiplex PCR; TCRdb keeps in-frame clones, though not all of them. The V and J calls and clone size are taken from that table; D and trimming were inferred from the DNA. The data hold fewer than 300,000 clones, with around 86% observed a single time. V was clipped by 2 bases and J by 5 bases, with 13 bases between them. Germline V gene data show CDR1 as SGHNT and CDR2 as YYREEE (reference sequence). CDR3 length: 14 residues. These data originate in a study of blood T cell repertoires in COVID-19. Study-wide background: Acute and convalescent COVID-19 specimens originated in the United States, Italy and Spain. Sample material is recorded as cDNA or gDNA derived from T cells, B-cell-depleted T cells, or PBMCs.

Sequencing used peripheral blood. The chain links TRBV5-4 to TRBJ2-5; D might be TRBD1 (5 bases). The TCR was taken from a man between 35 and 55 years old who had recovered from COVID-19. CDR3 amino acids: CASSFPQGSETQYF. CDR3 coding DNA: TGTGCCAGCAGCTTTCCTCAGGGCTCGGAGACCCAGTACTTC.